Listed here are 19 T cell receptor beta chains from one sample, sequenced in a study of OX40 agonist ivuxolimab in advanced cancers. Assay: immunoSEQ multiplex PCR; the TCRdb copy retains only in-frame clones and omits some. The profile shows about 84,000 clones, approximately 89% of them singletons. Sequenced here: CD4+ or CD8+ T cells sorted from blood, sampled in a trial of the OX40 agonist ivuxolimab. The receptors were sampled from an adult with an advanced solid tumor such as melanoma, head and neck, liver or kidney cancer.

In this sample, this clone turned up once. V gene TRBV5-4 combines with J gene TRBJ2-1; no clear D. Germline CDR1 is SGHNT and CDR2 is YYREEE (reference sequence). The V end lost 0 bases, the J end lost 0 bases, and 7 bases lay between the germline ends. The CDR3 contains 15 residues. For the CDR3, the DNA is TGTGCCAGCAGCTTGGGCGGTGGCTCCTACAATGAGCAGTTCTTC. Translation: CASSLGGGSYNEQFF.

CDR3 residues: CASSQGTSGGPLDTQYF. In DNA, the CDR3 is TGCGCCAGCAGCCAAGGGACTAGCGGGGGACCCTTAGATACGCAGTATTTT. V and J are TRBV5-1 and TRBJ2-3; 14 bases are shared with TRBD2. The V gene's germline CDR1 is SGHRS and CDR2 YFSETQ. Trimming took 4 bases from V and 5 from J; bases not matched to a gene: 9. This CDR3 is built from 17 residues.

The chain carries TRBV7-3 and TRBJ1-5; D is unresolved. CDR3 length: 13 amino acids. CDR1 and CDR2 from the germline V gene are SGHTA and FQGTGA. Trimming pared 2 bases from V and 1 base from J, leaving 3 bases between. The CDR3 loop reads CASSLLSNQPQHF. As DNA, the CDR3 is TGTGCCAGCAGCTTATTAAGCAATCAGCCCCAGCATTTT. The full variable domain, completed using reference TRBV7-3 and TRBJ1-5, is GAGVSQTPSNKVTEKGKYVELRCDPISGHTALYWYRQSLGQGPEFLIYFQGTGAADDSGLPNDRFFAVRPEGSVSTLKIQRTERGDSAVYLCASSLLSNQPQHFGDGTRLSIL.

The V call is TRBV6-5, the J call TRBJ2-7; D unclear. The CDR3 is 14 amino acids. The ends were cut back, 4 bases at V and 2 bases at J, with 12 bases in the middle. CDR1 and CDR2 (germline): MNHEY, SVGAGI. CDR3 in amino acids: CASSSLSEAYEQYF. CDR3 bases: TGTGCCAGCAGTTCCCTCTCGGAAGCCTACGAGCAGTACTTC.

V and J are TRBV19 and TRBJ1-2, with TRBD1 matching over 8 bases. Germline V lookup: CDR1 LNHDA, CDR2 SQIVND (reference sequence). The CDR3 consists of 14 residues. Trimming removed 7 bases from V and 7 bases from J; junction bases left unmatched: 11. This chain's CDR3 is CASTSTGDATGYTF. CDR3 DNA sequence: TGTGCCAGTACCTCGACAGGGGATGCTACTGGCTACACCTTC.

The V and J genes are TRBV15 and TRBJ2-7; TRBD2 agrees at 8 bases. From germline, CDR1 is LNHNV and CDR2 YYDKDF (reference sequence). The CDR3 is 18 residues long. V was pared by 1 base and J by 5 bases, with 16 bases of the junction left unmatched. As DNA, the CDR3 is TGTGCCACCAGCAGAGGCAGTCGTCTAGCGGGTTTACTTCACGAGCAGTACTTC. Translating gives CATSRGSRLAGLLHEQYF.

Here the CDR3 DNA reads TGCGCCAGCAGCTTGGTCTATGACACAGATACGCAGTATTTT. This encodes CASSLVYDTDTQYF. This sequence joins TRBV5-1 and TRBJ2-3; no firm D call. V was cut by 0 bases and J by 2 bases, with 7 bases left in between. The CDR3 is 14 residues long. In germline, CDR1 is SGHRS, CDR2 YFSETQ. The full variable domain, in which reference TRBV5-1 and TRBJ2-3 provide the parts outside the CDR3, is KAGVTQTPRYLIKTRGQQVTLSCSPISGHRSVSWYQQTPGQGLQFLFEYFSETQRNKGNFPGRFSGRQFSNSRSEMNVSTLELGDSALYLCASSLVYDTDTQYFGPGTRLTVL.

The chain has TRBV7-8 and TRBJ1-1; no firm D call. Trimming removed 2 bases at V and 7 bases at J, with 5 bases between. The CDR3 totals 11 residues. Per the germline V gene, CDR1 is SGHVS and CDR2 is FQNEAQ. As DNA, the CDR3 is TGTGCCAGCAGCTTAACAGTTGAAGCTTTCTTT. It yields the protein CASSLTVEAFF.

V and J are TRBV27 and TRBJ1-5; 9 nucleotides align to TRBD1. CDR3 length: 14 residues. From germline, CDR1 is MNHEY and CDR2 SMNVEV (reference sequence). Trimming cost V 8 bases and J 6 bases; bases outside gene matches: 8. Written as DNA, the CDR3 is TGTGCCAGCCGTCAACAGGGGGCGGGTCAGCCCCAGCATTTT. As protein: CASRQQGAGQPQHF.

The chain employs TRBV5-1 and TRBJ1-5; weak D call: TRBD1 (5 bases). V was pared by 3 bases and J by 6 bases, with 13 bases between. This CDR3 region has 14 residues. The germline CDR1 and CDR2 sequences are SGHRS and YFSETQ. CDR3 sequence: CASSSGGVGQPQHF. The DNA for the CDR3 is TGCGCCAGCAGCTCCGGGGGTGTGGGTCAGCCCCAGCATTTT.

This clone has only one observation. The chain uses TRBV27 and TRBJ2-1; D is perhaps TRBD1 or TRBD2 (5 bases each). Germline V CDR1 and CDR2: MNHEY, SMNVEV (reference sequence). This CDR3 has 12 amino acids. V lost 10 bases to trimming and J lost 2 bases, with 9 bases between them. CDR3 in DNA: TGTGCCACCCGGGGCCCCTACAATGAGCAGTTCTTC. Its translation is CATRGPYNEQFF.

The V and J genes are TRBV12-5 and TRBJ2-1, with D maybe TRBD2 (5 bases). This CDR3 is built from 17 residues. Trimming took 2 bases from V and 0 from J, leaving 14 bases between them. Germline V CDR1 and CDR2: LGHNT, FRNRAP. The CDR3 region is CASGLSGASSSYNEQFF. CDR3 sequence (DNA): TGTGCTAGTGGTTTGAGCGGAGCGTCCTCCTCCTACAATGAGCAGTTCTTC.

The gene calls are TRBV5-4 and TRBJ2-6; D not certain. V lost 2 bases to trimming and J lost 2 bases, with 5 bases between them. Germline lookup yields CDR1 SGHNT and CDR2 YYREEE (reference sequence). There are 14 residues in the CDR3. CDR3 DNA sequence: TGTGCCAGCAGCTTTAGGGCTGGGGCCAACGTCCTGACTTTC. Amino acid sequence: CASSFRAGANVLTF.

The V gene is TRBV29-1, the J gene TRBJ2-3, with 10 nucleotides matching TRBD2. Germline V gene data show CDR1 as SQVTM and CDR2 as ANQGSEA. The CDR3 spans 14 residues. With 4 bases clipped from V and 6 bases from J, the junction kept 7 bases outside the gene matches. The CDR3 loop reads CSVAAGGPADTQYF. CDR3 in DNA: TGCAGCGTTGCAGCGGGAGGGCCCGCGGATACGCAGTATTTT.

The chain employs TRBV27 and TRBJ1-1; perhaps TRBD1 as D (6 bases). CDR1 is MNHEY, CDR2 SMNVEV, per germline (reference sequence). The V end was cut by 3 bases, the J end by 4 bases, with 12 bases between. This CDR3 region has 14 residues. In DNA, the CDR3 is TGTGCCAGCAGTTTTGGGGGGCGTTCCACTGAAGCTTTCTTT. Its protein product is CASSFGGRSTEAFF.

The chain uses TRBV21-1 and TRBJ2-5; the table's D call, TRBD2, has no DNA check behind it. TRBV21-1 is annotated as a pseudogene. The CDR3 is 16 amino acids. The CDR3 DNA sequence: TGTGCCAGCAGTCAAAGGTCCGTCAGCGGCCAAGAGACCCAGTACTTC. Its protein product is CASSQRSVSGQETQYF.

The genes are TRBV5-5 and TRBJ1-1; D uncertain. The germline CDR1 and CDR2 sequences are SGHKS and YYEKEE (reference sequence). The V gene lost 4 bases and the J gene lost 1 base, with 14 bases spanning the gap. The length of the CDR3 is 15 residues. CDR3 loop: CASSTQPISNTEAFF. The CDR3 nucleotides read TGTGCCAGCAGCACCCAACCGATTTCGAACACTGAAGCTTTCTTT. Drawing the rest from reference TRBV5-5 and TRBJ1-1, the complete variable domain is DAGVTQSPTHLIKTRGQQVTLRCSPISGHKSVSWYQQVLGQGPQFIFQYYEKEERGRGNFPDRFSARQFPNYSSELNVNALLLGDSALYLCASSTQPISNTEAFFGQGTRLTVV.

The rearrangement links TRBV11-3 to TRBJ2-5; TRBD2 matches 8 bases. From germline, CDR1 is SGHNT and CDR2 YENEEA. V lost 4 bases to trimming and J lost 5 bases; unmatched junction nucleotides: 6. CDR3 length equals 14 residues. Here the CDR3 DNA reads TGTGCCAGCAGCTCCCGGGAGGGCGGGGAGACCCAGTACTTC. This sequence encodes CASSSREGGETQYF.

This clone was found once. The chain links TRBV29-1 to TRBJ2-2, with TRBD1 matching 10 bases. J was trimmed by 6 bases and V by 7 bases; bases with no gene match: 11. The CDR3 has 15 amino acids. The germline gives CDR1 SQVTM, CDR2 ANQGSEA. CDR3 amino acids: CSATIRDRGAGELFF. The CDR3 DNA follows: TGCAGCGCCACAATCCGGGACAGGGGTGCCGGGGAGCTGTTTTTT.